These 13 T cell receptor beta chains originate from one sample sequenced in a study of shared clonotypes between healthy human individuals. TCRdb's copy holds only in-frame clones and misses some; the assay was immunoSEQ multiplex PCR. The sample yields about 1 million clones, approximately 72% seen once. Sequenced input: memory CD4+ T cells sorted from blood. Stated subset: CD45RA-negative fraction. These receptors all come from a man younger than 30 in good health.

This chain joins TRBV30 and TRBJ1-6, with a weak D call TRBD1 (5 bases). Trimming cost V 5 bases and J 7 bases, with 15 bases left between them. CDR3 length: 14 amino acids. CDR1 is GTSNPN and CDR2 is SVGIG in the germline V gene (reference sequence). This chain's CDR3 is CAWGTGQGNSPLHF. The CDR3 DNA reads as TGTGCCTGGGGCACCGGGCAGGGAAATTCACCCCTCCACTTT.

As regards this clone: Other DNA sequences from this sample encode an identical CDR3 as well. The rearrangement links TRBV5-1 to TRBJ2-1; no clear D. Germline CDR1 reads SGHRS; CDR2 reads YFSETQ. V lost 0 bases and J lost 0, with 7 bases in between. This CDR3 is built from 15 residues. The CDR3 sequence: CASSLGVSSYNEQFF. The CDR3 nucleotides are TGCGCCAGCAGCTTGGGAGTGAGCTCCTACAATGAGCAGTTCTTC.

The rearrangement uses TRBV7-2 and TRBJ1-2; TRBD1 matches 9 bases. The CDR3 length is 15 residues. J gave up 5 bases and V 1 base, and 5 bases lay outside the gene matches. Per the germline V gene, CDR1 is SGHTA and CDR2 is FQGNSA. The CDR3 here is CASSLGHGTGYGYTF. CDR3 DNA: TGTGCCAGCAGCTTAGGGCACGGGACAGGGTATGGCTACACCTTC.

The chain links TRBV5-1 to TRBJ1-3, with 8 positions matching TRBD1. Germline assignment: CDR1 SGHRS and CDR2 YFSETQ. This CDR3 comprises 15 residues. After removal of 0 bases from V and 8 bases from J, the junction contained 7 bases not matched to a gene. The CDR3 here is CASSLAGQGQDTIYF. The CDR3 DNA is TGCGCCAGCAGCTTGGCAGGACAGGGTCAGGACACCATATATTTT.

The gene calls are TRBV5-1 and TRBJ2-2; weak D call: TRBD1 (5 bases). Germline loops: CDR1 SGHRS, CDR2 YFSETQ. V lost 4 bases and J 1 base, leaving 14 bases between the germline ends. The CDR3 covers 16 residues. The CDR3 loop reads CASSALITGNTGELFF. The DNA for the CDR3 is TGCGCCAGCAGCGCACTAATTACAGGGAACACCGGGGAGCTGTTTTTT.

This chain uses TRBV29-1 with TRBJ2-1; 7 bases are shared with TRBD1. CDR1 and CDR2 (germline): SQVTM, ANQGSEA. The ends lost 3 bases at V and 3 bases at J; junction bases unmatched: 5. The CDR3 consists of 14 residues. The CDR3 nucleotides are TGCAGCGTTGATCAAGGGGGCGGCTACAATGAGCAGTTCTTC. It encodes CSVDQGGGYNEQFF.

Only a few counts were recorded for this clone. This chain uses TRBV7-8 with TRBJ2-1; D remains ambiguous. The CDR3 spans 13 residues. Germline lookup yields CDR1 SGHVS and CDR2 FQNEAQ. The V end lost 1 base, the J end lost 7 bases, and 8 bases lay between the germline ends. CDR3: CASSLVPANEQFF. In DNA form, the CDR3 reads TGTGCCAGCAGCTTAGTACCCGCGAATGAGCAGTTCTTC.

The chain combines TRBV11-2 with TRBJ1-1, with D possibly matching TRBD1 (5 bases). Germline CDR1 and CDR2: SGHAT and FQNNGV. Trimming shortened V by 0 bases and J by 3 bases, and 11 bases separated the two germline ends. CDR3 length: 15 residues. CDR3 in amino acids: CASSLDFGADTEAFF. In DNA form, the CDR3 reads TGTGCCAGCAGCTTAGATTTCGGGGCAGACACTGAAGCTTTCTTT.

This chain connects TRBV9 to TRBJ2-2; maybe TRBD2 (5 bases). The CDR3 contains 15 residues. The V gene lost 4 bases and the J gene lost 2 bases, with 12 bases spanning the gap. CDR1 and CDR2 (germline): SGDLS, YYNGEE. The CDR3 loop is CASSSGLFNTGELFF. The CDR3 coding sequence is TGTGCCAGCAGCTCAGGACTTTTCAACACCGGGGAGCTGTTTTTT.

V is TRBV18 and J is TRBJ1-4; D ambiguous. Trimming removed 1 base from V and 5 bases from J, with 8 bases in between. The CDR3 extends over 14 amino acids. Germline V CDR1 and CDR2: KGHSH, LQKENI. The CDR3, as DNA: TGTGCCAGCTCACCACTGACGGGAAATGAAAAACTGTTTTTT. Protein sequence: CASSPLTGNEKLFF.

The chain employs TRBV25-1 and TRBJ1-3, with TRBD1 matching over 7 bases. Unmatched junction bases numbered 4, after V lost 5 bases and J lost 0 bases. The germline V gene has CDR1 MGHDK and CDR2 SYGVNS. This CDR3 spans 15 amino acids. CDR3 coding DNA: TGTGCCAGCAGTCGGGACAGCATCTCTGGAAACACCATATATTTT. It yields the protein CASSRDSISGNTIYF.

This clone was recorded a few times. At the DNA level, this CDR3 is encoded by other sequences in the same sample as well. The chain combines TRBV7-2 with TRBJ2-1, with a weak D call TRBD2 (5 bases). V lost 5 bases and J lost 0, with 8 bases in between. This CDR3 has 14 residues. Germline-derived CDR1 and CDR2 are SGHTA and FQGNSA. For the CDR3, the DNA is TGTGCCAGCAGCCCGGACTCCTCCTACAATGAGCAGTTCTTC. This sequence encodes CASSPDSSYNEQFF.

This clone was observed once. The genes are TRBV29-1 and TRBJ1-2; D might be TRBD1 (5 bases). The V end was cut by 6 bases, the J end by 5 bases, with 19 bases between. The CDR3 runs 14 residues. Germline V CDR1 and CDR2: SQVTM, ANQGSEA. CDR3 amino acids: CSVINLDKEYGYTF. DNA for the CDR3: TGCAGCGTGATCAACCTGGACAAAGAGTATGGCTACACCTTC. The whole variable domain, remainder taken from reference TRBV29-1 and TRBJ1-2, is SAVISQKPSRDICQRGTSLTIQCQVDSQVTMMFWYRQQPGQSLTLIATANQGSEATYESGFVIDKFPISRPNLTFSTLTVSNMSPEDSSIYLCSVINLDKEYGYTFGSGTRLTVV.